These 10 T cell receptor beta chains originate from one sample sequenced in a study of blood T cell repertoires in COVID-19. The assay was immunoSEQ multiplex PCR, and TCRdb's table has in-frame clones only and misses some. The data hold 250,000 to 350,000 clones, with about 90% observed a single time. The specimen sequenced was peripheral blood. The receptors were gathered from a woman in her twenties or thirties with COVID-19, enrolled during active disease.

V usage is TRBV10-2 and J usage is TRBJ2-6; 12 nucleotides align to TRBD1. The CDR3 totals 19 residues. Germline lookup yields CDR1 WSHSY and CDR2 SAAADI. Trimming took 4 bases from V and 2 from J; bases not matched to a gene: 9. Here the CDR3 DNA reads TGCGCCAGCAGTGCCCAACGCGGGACAGGGGGCGCTGGGGCCAACGTCCTGACTTTC. Protein product: CASSAQRGTGGAGANVLTF.

The chain joins TRBV12-2 to TRBJ1-2. TRBV12-2 is a pseudogene locus. The CDR3 is 17 residues long. The CDR3 DNA is TGTGCAAGTCGCTCGCTCAACTTAGGGAGCAGAGGCTATGGCTACACCTTC. Amino acids: CASRSLNLGSRGYGYTF.

The sample holds one count of this clone. V gene TRBV18 combines with J gene TRBJ2-5, with a tentative D call TRBD1 (6 bases). CDR1 is KGHSH and CDR2 is LQKENI in the germline V gene. V gave up 2 bases and J gave up 4 bases, with 8 bases separating them. This CDR3 region has 13 residues. For the CDR3, the DNA is TGTGCCAGCTCACCAGGCAGGGGAGAGACCCAGTACTTC. Its translation is CASSPGRGETQYF.

The chain employs TRBV29-1 and TRBJ2-7, with D perhaps matching TRBD2 (6 bases). The length of the CDR3 is 13 residues. CDR1 is SQVTM and CDR2 is ANQGSEA in the germline V gene. Between the trimmed V and J ends, which lost 1 base and 4 bases, there was a span of 11 bases. The CDR3 DNA is TGCAGCGTTGAAGGGGCAGGGAGGTACGAGCAGTACTTC. Its protein is CSVEGAGRYEQYF.

This clone was seen many times. The chain employs TRBV3-1 (or the pseudogene TRBV3-2) and TRBJ1-4; D is perhaps TRBD1 (6 bases). CDR3 length: 16 residues. V was shortened by 3 bases and J by 8 bases, with 19 bases between the two germline ends. CDR1 is LGHDT and CDR2 is YNNKEL in the germline V gene (reference sequence). CDR3: CASSQTPTGLGEKLFF. DNA for the CDR3: TGTGCCAGCAGCCAGACCCCTACAGGGTTGGGCGAAAAACTGTTTTTT.

A few counts support this clone. V usage is TRBV10-1 and J usage is TRBJ2-1, with 12 bases fitting TRBD2. The germline gives CDR1 WNHNN, CDR2 SYGVQD (reference sequence). Trimming removed 4 bases from V and 6 bases from J; junction bases left unmatched: 4. This CDR3 contains 15 residues. The CDR3 is CASSALAGGRNEQFF. The CDR3 bases are TGCGCCAGCAGTGCACTAGCGGGAGGTCGCAATGAGCAGTTCTTC.

The rearrangement uses TRBV28 and TRBJ1-1; D gene unclear. V lost 5 bases and J 5 bases, leaving 15 bases between the germline ends. The CDR3 consists of 14 residues. Germline V gives CDR1 MDHEN, CDR2 SYDVKM. CDR3: CASSILPRSTEAFF. The DNA of the CDR3 is TGTGCCAGCAGTATCTTGCCAAGGAGTACTGAAGCTTTCTTT.

The J gene is TRBJ1-5, the V gene TRBV19; 9 nucleotides align to TRBD1. V lost 2 bases and J lost 2; bases outside the gene matches: 4. The CDR3 covers 16 residues. CDR1 is LNHDA, CDR2 SQIVND, per germline (reference sequence). The CDR3 DNA sequence: TGTGCCAGTAGTATAACAGGGGGCGGCGGCAATCAGCCCCAGCATTTT. Amino acids: CASSITGGGGNQPQHF.

The chain couples TRBV7-9 to TRBJ2-7, with D perhaps matching TRBD2 (5 bases). This CDR3 comprises 13 residues. Germline CDR1 is SEHNR and CDR2 is FQNEAQ (reference sequence). Trimming left V 3 bases short and J 4 bases short, with 10 bases between. CDR3 DNA sequence: TGTGCCAGCAGCTTTGAGGGATTATACGAGCAGTACTTC. It encodes CASSFEGLYEQYF.

This clone has a single count. The chain links TRBV7-2 to TRBJ2-3, with D perhaps TRBD2 (6 bases). The germline gives CDR1 SGHTA, CDR2 FQGNSA. Between the trimmed V and J ends, which lost 4 bases and 9 bases, there was a span of 11 bases. This CDR3 spans 12 amino acids. In DNA form, the CDR3 reads TGTGCCAGCAGCTCCCGGGGAGGAACGCAGTATTTT. Residues: CASSSRGGTQYF.